This is a list of T cell receptor beta chains from one sample in a study of blood T cells in healthy people across ages. From the 5' RACE reads, TCRdb called clonotypes with MiXCR, one entry per CDR3 protein. Among around 940,000 distinct CDR3 sequences listed, roughly half were seen once. Source material: blood. The receptors here all came from a woman aged 55-70 years in good health. Both conserved end residues are part of each CDR3. The D gene is left open where the match is weak. For some rows the clone size is stated as once, few or many, or as a class when expanded; others skip it.

d_call	v_call	clone_size	j_call	cdr3_aa	cdr3_nt
-	TRBV7-2	-	TRBJ2-1	CASSSWATNEQFF	TGTGCCAGCAGCTCTTGGGCTACGAATGAGCAGTTCTTC
-	TRBV24-1	-	TRBJ2-5	CATSDFGAGQETQYF	TGTGCCACCAGTGATTTTGGCGCAGGCCAAGAGACCCAGTACTTC
-	TRBV4-1	-	TRBJ2-1	CASSQLRARRDEQFF	TGCGCCAGCAGCCAACTTCGGGCCCGGAGGGATGAGCAGTTCTTC
TRBD1	TRBV3-1	-	TRBJ2-7	CASSPWDRVSGEQYF	TGTGCCAGCAGCCCGTGGGACAGGGTATCCGGCGAGCAGTACTTC
-	TRBV10-3	-	TRBJ1-1	CAISESRGLNTEAFF	TGTGCCATCAGTGAGTCGCGGGGGTTGAACACTGAAGCTTTCTTT
-	TRBV20-1	-	TRBJ1-2	CSASYPRGSINYGYTF	TGCAGTGCTAGTTACCCCAGGGGTTCGATTAACTATGGCTACACCTTC
-	TRBV21-1	-	TRBJ2-5	CASSITGGTEETQYF	TGTGCCAGCAGCATAACAGGGGGCACGGAGGAGACCCAGTACTTC
-	TRBV6-1	-	TRBJ2-5	CASSEGTLFGETQYF	TGTGCCAGCAGTGAGGGGACTTTATTCGGAGAGACCCAGTACTTC
TRBD2	TRBV2	-	TRBJ2-5	CASIPGLAGRKETQYF	TGTGCCAGCATTCCGGGACTAGCGGGAAGGAAAGAGACCCAGTACTTC
-	TRBV5-1	-	TRBJ1-2	CASSLNGYTF	TGCGCCAGCAGCTTGAATGGCTACACCTTC
TRBD1	TRBV6-2/TRBV6-3	-	TRBJ1-6	CASIRQGTASPLHF	TGTGCCAGCATCAGACAGGGGACGGCTTCACCCCTCCACTTT
TRBD1	TRBV5-1	-	TRBJ2-1	CASSFVNRDRGGRRSYNEQFF	TGCGCCAGCAGCTTTGTTAACCGGGACAGGGGCGGACGACGCTCCTACAATGAGCAGTTCTTC
TRBD2	TRBV27	-	TRBJ2-1	CASTVGTSGRNEQFF	TGTGCCAGCACCGTAGGGACTAGCGGCCGCAATGAGCAGTTCTTC
-	TRBV20-1	-	TRBJ1-5	CSASPDRNQPQHF	TGCAGTGCTAGCCCAGACAGGAATCAGCCCCAGCATTTT
TRBD2	TRBV12-3/TRBV12-4	-	TRBJ2-5	CASRIAGEETQYF	TGTGCCAGCAGGATAGCGGGAGAAGAGACCCAGTACTTC
-	TRBV12-3/TRBV12-4	few	TRBJ2-3	CASSVPGPSSTDTQYF	TGTGCCAGCAGTGTCCCGGGGCCCTCAAGCACAGATACGCAGTATTTT
-	TRBV12-3/TRBV12-4	few	TRBJ2-1	CASTLGDLQWEQFF	TGTGCCAGCACCCTGGGGGACCTACAATGGGAGCAGTTCTTC
-	TRBV24-1	-	TRBJ1-2	CATSPRRAYGYTF	TGTGCCACCAGTCCCAGGAGGGCGTATGGCTACACCTTC
-	TRBV7-2	-	TRBJ2-3	CASSLPLGSGSTDTQYF	TGTGCCAGCAGCTTACCCCTGGGGAGCGGGAGCACAGATACGCAGTATTTT
-	TRBV13	-	TRBJ2-3	CASSLSLPSTDTQYF	TGTGCCAGCAGCTTGTCCCTTCCTAGCACAGATACGCAGTATTTT
-	TRBV10-3	-	TRBJ2-3	CAISGGWAVTDTQYF	TGTGCCATCAGTGGAGGCTGGGCGGTCACAGATACGCAGTATTTT
TRBD2	TRBV4-1	many	TRBJ2-7	CASSKTSGSYEQYF	TGCGCCAGCAGCAAGACTAGCGGGAGCTACGAGCAGTACTTC
-	TRBV11-2	-	TRBJ2-6	CASLRRGSGANVLTF	TGTGCCAGCCTGAGGAGGGGTTCTGGGGCCAACGTCCTGACTTTC
-	TRBV18	-	TRBJ2-7	CASSPLRIGSYEQYF	TGTGCCAGCTCACCCCTCAGGATCGGGTCCTACGAGCAGTACTTC
TRBD1	TRBV12-3/TRBV12-4	-	TRBJ2-4	CASIPGTVKNIQYF	TGTGCCAGCATCCCCGGGACAGTCAAAAACATTCAGTACTTC
-	TRBV20-1	-	TRBJ1-3	CSASLNRAGNTIYF	TGCAGTGCTAGCCTTAACAGGGCTGGAAACACCATATATTTT
TRBD2	TRBV6-1	-	TRBJ2-5	CASSEGPAGTETQYF	TGTGCCAGCAGTGAAGGACCAGCGGGAACCGAGACCCAGTACTTC
TRBD2	TRBV12-3/TRBV12-4	few	TRBJ2-7	CASSLKREGEQYF	TGTGCCAGCAGTTTAAAGCGGGAGGGCGAGCAGTACTTC
-	TRBV20-1	few	TRBJ2-7	CSLMGGYEQYF	TGCAGTCTCATGGGGGGCTACGAGCAGTACTTC
-	TRBV3-1	-	TRBJ2-7	CASSQDVQGLGEQYF	TGTGCCAGCAGCCAAGATGTTCAGGGCCTTGGGGAGCAGTACTTC
-	TRBV5-6	few	TRBJ2-1	CASSLGPGVYNEQFF	TGTGCCAGCAGCTTAGGCCCCGGGGTCTACAATGAGCAGTTCTTC
-	TRBV29-1	-	TRBJ2-1	CSVAARSSPRNEQFF	TGCAGCGTTGCGGCTAGGAGTTCCCCCCGCAATGAGCAGTTCTTC